This T cell receptor beta chain was identified in a study of blood T cell repertoires in COVID-19. In the study overall: Acute-phase and convalescent COVID-19 samples originated in the United States, Italy and Spain. The cDNA or gDNA used as material had been derived from T cells, B-cell-depleted T cells, or PBMCs.

CDR1 is SGHTA and CDR2 is FQGNSA in the germline V gene. V was pared by 3 bases and J by 4 bases, with 12 bases of the junction left unmatched. The CDR3 has 18 residues. Authors' data handling: Amplification of reference gene primers provided the estimated nucleated cell counts. Assay: immunoSEQ multiplex PCR; the TCRdb copy retains only in-frame clones and omits some. V and J calls plus clone size are reproduced from that table; the DNA served to infer D and trimming. Altogether 150,000 to 200,000 clones are present, 85% being singletons, with the ten largest covering less than 3.5%. V and J are TRBV7-2 and TRBJ2-2; 9 bases match TRBD2. The TCR comes from a human donor with acute or convalescent COVID-19. The donor label of this sample is uncertain. Sequencing was done on a sample of peripheral blood. CDR3 in amino acids: CASSFSGTSSALTGELFF. The CDR3 DNA reads TGTGCCAGCAGCTTCTCCGGGACTAGCTCGGCCCTCACCGGGGAGCTGTTTTTT.